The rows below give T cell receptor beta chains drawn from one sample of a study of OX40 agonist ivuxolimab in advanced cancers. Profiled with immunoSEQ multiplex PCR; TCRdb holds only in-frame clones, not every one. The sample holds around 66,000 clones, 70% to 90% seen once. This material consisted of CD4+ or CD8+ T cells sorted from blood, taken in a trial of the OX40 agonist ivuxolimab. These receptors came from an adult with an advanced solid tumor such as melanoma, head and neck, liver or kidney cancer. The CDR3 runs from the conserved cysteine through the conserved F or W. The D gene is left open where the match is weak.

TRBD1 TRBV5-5 CASSWDRVGRGYTF
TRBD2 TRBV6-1 CASSEALRGDEQYF
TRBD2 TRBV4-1 CASSQEEDGPGGPVTQYF
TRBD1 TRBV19 CASSIGTGGSSTDTQYF
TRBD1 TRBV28 CASSFGAGGDNQPQHF
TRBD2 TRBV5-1 CASSLGLAGGPRLETQYF
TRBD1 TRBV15 CATSRPTGDSEQFF
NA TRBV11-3 CASSKGEGAGNTIYF
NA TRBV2 CASSARGGYQETQYF
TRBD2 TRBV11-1 CASSLPQTSGRGGEQFF
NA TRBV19 CASRFIATSSYNEQFF
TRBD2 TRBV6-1 CASNLAGGPTDTQYF
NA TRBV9 CASSGPKNTGELFF
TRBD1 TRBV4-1 CASSRPGQGSFTF
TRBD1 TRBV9 CASSAHDRETYEQYF
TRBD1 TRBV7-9 CASSLETGAGEKLFF
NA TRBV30 CAWSRGMDTEAFF
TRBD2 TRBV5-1 CASSSGLATPDTQYF
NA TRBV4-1 CASSQKPTPYSTDTQYF
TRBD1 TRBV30 CAWSPQGAKGGYTF
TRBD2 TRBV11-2 CASSLERSSGRGEQYF
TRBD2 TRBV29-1 CSGRTSGSADTQYF
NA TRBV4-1 CASSQDRDIQPQHF
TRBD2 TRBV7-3 CASSLPGLEQFF
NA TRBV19 CASSMVPGELFF
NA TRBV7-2 CASSFSGERSYEQYF
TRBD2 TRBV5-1 CASTRASGVYNEQFF
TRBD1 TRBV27 CASSLQGEGEKLFF
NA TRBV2 CASSYTVGEKLFF